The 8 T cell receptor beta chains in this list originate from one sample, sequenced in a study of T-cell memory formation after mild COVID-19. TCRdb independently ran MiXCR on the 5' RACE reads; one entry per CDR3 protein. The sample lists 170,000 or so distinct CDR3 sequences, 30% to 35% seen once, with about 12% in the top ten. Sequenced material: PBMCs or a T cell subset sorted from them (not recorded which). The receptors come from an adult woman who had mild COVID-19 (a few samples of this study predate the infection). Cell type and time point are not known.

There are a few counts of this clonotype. This CDR3 reads CASSLSVYEQYF. CDR3 DNA sequence: TGCGCCAGCAGCTTGTCGGTCTACGAGCAGTACTTC. The J gene is TRBJ2-7, the V gene TRBV5-1, with unresolved D. The CDR3 is 12 amino acids. V gave up 1 base and J gave up 3 bases, with 5 bases separating them. CDR1 is SGHRS, CDR2 YFSETQ, per germline.

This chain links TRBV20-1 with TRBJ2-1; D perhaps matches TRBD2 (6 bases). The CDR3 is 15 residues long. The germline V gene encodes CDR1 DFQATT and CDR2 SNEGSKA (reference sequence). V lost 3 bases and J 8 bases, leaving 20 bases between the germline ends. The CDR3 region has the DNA TGCAGTGCTAGCCCCAACTGGAAATGGGGGGATGAGCAGTTCTTC. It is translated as CSASPNWKWGDEQFF.

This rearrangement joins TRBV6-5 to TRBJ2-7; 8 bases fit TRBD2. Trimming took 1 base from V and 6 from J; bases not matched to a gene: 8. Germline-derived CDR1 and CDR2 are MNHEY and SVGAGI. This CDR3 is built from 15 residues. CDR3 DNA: TGTGCCAGCAGTTACTGGGGTAGCGGGGCAGGCGAGCAGTACTTC. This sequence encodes CASSYWGSGAGEQYF.

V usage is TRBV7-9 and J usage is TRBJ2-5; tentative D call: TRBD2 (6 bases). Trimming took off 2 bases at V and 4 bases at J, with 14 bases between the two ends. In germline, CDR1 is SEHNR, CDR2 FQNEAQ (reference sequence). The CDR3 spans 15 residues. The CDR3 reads CASSLFRDWGETQYF. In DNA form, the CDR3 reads TGTGCCAGCAGCTTATTTCGGGACTGGGGAGAGACCCAGTACTTC.

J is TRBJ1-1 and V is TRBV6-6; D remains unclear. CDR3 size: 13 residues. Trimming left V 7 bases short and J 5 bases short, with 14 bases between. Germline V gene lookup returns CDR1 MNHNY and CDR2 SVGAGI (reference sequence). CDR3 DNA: TGTGCCAGCACCCTGACCCGAGGGACTGAAGCTTTCTTT. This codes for CASTLTRGTEAFF.

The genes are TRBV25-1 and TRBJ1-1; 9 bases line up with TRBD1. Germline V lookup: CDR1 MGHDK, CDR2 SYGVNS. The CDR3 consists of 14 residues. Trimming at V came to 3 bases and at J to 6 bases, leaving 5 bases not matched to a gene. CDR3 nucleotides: TGTGCCAGCAGTGATGCAGGACAGGGGTCTGAAGCTTTCTTT. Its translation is CASSDAGQGSEAFF.

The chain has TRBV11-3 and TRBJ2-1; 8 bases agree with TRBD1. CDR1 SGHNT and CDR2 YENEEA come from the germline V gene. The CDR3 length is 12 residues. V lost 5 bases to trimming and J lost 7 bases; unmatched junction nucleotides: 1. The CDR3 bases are TGTGCCAGCAGCCGGACAGGGAATGAGCAGTTCTTC. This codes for CASSRTGNEQFF.

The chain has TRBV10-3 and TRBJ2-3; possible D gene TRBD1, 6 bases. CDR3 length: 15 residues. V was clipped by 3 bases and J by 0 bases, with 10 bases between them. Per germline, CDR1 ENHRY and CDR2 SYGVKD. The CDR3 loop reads CAISEDRSSTDTQYF. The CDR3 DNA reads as TGTGCCATCAGTGAAGACAGGTCCAGCACAGATACGCAGTATTTT.